This TCR beta chain was sequenced for a study of human T cells and chemical hapten exposure. It was the library that attached unique molecular identifiers to individual cDNA molecules. From the RACE reads, TCRdb called clonotypes with MiXCR, one entry per CDR3 protein. The sample includes nearly 85,000 distinct CDR3 sequences, more than 9% seen only once; the top ten take 1.6%. Many counts were recorded for this clonotype. Stated time point: patch test 2, 6 weeks after DPC sensitization. Sample treatment: therapeutic diphenylcyclopropenone sensitization with weekly scalp DPC. CDR1 and CDR2 (germline): SGHTA, FQGTGA. V lost 3 bases to trimming and J lost 0 bases, with 9 bases between them. CDR3 size: 15 residues.

The source of this sequence is a man aged 18 to 29 with alopecia areata. Some clones in this sample may be carry-over from other donors' samples. The gene calls are TRBV7-3 and TRBJ2-1; TRBD1 or TRBD2 may be the D gene (5 bases each). The sample consisted of whole blood, taken in connection with sensitization to the hapten diphenylcyclopropenone (DPC). CDR3: CASSLGVNSYNEQFF. The CDR3 coding sequence is TGTGCCAGCAGCTTGGGGGTTAACTCCTACAATGAGCAGTTCTTC.